The clone carrying this TCR beta chain ranks as medium-sized (0.01 to 0.1%). Its antigen is undetermined. A single record per CDR3 protein comes from TCRdb applying MiXCR to the reads. The table includes over 100,000 distinct CDR3 sequences, 16% detected once. This specimen belongs to a study of T cell repertoires in cytomegalovirus infection. Background on the study: CMV infection plus the matching HLA type was flagged by public TCR beta signatures. Study outcomes and limitations: Summed frequency of shared TCR beta families picked out CMV carriers who also had the relevant HLA. HLA-C-restricted CMV-specific TCR beta clonotypes were dominant in the ex vivo response.

CDR3 size: 14 residues. Germline CDR1 reads SGHTA; CDR2 reads FQGNSA. V was pared by 5 bases and J by 3 bases, with 11 bases between. This chain joins TRBV7-2 and TRBJ1-5, with D perhaps TRBD1 (5 bases). This receptor was taken from a human donor in good health (CMV status not recorded). Some clones in this sample may be carry-over from other donors' samples. Material for sequencing was PBMCs. The CDR3 loop is CASSEGRVNQPQHF. CDR3 DNA sequence: TGTGCCAGCAGCGAGGGGCGAGTCAATCAGCCCCAGCATTTT.